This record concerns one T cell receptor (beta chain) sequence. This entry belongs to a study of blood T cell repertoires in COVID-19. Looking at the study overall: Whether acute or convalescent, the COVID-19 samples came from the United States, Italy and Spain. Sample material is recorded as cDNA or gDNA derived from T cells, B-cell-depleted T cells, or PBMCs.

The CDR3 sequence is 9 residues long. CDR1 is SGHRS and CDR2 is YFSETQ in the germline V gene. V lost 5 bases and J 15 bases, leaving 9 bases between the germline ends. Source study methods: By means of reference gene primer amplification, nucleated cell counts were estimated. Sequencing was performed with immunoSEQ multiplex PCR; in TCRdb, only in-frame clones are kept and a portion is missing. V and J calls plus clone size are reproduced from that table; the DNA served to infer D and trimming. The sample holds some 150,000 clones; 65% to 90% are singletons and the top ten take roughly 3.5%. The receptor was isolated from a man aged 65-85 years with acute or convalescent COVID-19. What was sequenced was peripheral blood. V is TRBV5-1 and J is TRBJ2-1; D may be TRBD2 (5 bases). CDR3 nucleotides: TGCGCCAGCAGTCGGAGGCGGTTCTTC. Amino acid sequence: CASSRRRFF. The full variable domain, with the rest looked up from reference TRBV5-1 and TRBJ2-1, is KAGVTQTPRYLIKTRGQQVTLSCSPISGHRSVSWYQQTPGQGLQFLFEYFSETQRNKGNFPGRFSGRQFSNSRSEMNVSTLELGDSALYLCASSRRRFFGPGTRLTVL.